These 20 T cell receptor beta chains came from one sample sequenced in a study of response to subunit inactivated influenza vaccine. MiXCR, applied by TCRdb to the RT-PCR reads, yields one record per CDR3 protein. The sample has approximately 570,000 distinct CDR3 sequences; 6.5% to 8% are singletons. This material consisted of PBMCs from blood, taken around 25 months after vaccination. The receptors come from a man between 50 and 75 years old who received an inactivated influenza vaccine.

This clonotype was detected ten times or more. The chain joins TRBV14 to TRBJ2-3, with 12 positions matching TRBD2. The CDR3 is made up of 17 amino acids. The trim removed 4 bases at V and 5 bases at J, leaving 10 bases unmatched. Per the germline V gene, CDR1 is SGHDN and CDR2 is FVKESK. CDR3 bases: TGTGCCAGCAGCCGGTTGGCTAGCGGGAGGGAAGAAGATACGCAGTATTTT. It encodes CASSRLASGREEDTQYF.

This clonotype was found a few times. This chain links TRBV5-1 with TRBJ2-2, with TRBD1 as a possible D gene (6 bases). The CDR3 length is 16 residues. Germline CDR1 is SGHRS and CDR2 is YFSETQ. V lost 2 bases, J lost 1 base, and 12 bases lay in between. This CDR3 reads CASSFQGGENTGELFF. The CDR3 DNA follows: TGCGCCAGCAGCTTTCAAGGGGGTGAGAACACCGGGGAGCTGTTTTTT.

The sample holds many counts of this clonotype. The J gene is TRBJ2-3, the V gene TRBV7-8, with D possibly TRBD2 on 6 matching bases. CDR1 is SGHVS and CDR2 is FQNEAQ in the germline V gene. Trimming cost V 1 base and J 3 bases, with 23 bases left between them. This CDR3 comprises 19 residues. The CDR3 DNA sequence: TGTGCCAGCAGCTTAGTGGTAGGGGTCGCGGGCGGGGCAACAGATACGCAGTATTTT. Translated: CASSLVVGVAGGATDTQYF.

The rearrangement uses TRBV24-1 and TRBJ1-5; D is undetermined. This CDR3 is 14 amino acids long. The V gene's germline CDR1 is KGHDR and CDR2 SFDVKD. Trimming cost V 0 bases and J 4 bases, with 6 bases left between them. The CDR3 sequence: CATSDLQSNQPQHF. CDR3 DNA sequence: TGTGCCACCAGTGATTTGCAGAGTAATCAGCCCCAGCATTTT.

This clonotype was found a few times. V is TRBV7-2 and J is TRBJ2-5, with TRBD1 identical over 8 bases. V dropped 1 base and J dropped 5; count of bases not matched to a gene: 6. The germline V gene has CDR1 SGHTA and CDR2 FQGNSA. The CDR3 loop spans 15 amino acids. CDR3 in DNA: TGTGCCAGCAGCTTAGACCAGGGGGCTTACGAGACCCAGTACTTC. Protein: CASSLDQGAYETQYF.

As for this clonotype: A much larger clone differs from this one at a single base, so this may be a read error. This rearrangement joins TRBV20-1 to TRBJ1-6; no clear D. CDR1 and CDR2 from the germline V gene are DFQATT and SNEGSKA (reference sequence). The CDR3 is 13 residues long. CDR3 bases: TGCAGTGCTAGAGATCCCTATAATACACCCCTCCACTTT. It is translated as CSARDPYNTPLHF.

There are a few counts of this clonotype. V is TRBV7-9 and J is TRBJ2-2; 14 nucleotides align to TRBD2. Germline CDR1 SEHNR, CDR2 FQNEAQ (reference sequence). The CDR3 length is 17 residues. Trimming removed 4 bases from V and 5 bases from J; junction bases left unmatched: 6. The CDR3 coding sequence is TGTGCCAGCAGCTGGACTAGCGGGAGGTCGCTAACCGGGGAGCTGTTTTTT. This gives the protein CASSWTSGRSLTGELFF.

This clonotype was counted between two and nine times. V and J are TRBV6-1 and TRBJ2-7; 8 bases align to TRBD2. Germline V gives CDR1 MNHNS, CDR2 SASEGT. The CDR3 is 14 amino acids. Trimming at V came to 6 bases and at J to 6 bases, leaving 10 bases not matched to a gene. The CDR3 reads CASRGSGRGSEQYF. CDR3 nucleotides: TGTGCCAGCAGAGGCAGCGGGAGAGGATCCGAGCAGTACTTC.

This clonotype was counted between two and nine times. The CDR3 region has the DNA TGTGCCAGCAGGCAAACCCAGGGGGCTCTTTCTGGAAACACCATATATTTT. Its protein is CASRQTQGALSGNTIYF. The V gene is TRBV12-3 or TRBV12-4, the J gene TRBJ1-3; 8 positions agree with TRBD1. Trimming took 6 bases from V and 1 from J; bases not matched to a gene: 11. The CDR3 spans 17 residues.

This clonotype was recorded at least ten times. This chain links TRBV20-1 with TRBJ2-7; 8 bases are a match to TRBD1. The length of the CDR3 is 14 residues. The V gene end was trimmed by 1 base and the J gene end by 2 bases; junction bases not matched to a gene: 4. Germline V CDR1 and CDR2: DFQATT, SNEGSKA (reference sequence). CDR3 DNA: TGCAGTGCTAGAGGGACAGGGAAAGCCTACGAGCAGTACTTC. It is translated as CSARGTGKAYEQYF.

This clonotype turned up a few times. The chain links TRBV19 to TRBJ1-5; D perhaps matches TRBD1 (5 bases). This CDR3 is 15 amino acids long. The V gene lost 7 bases and the J gene lost 4 bases, with 17 bases spanning the gap. Germline-derived CDR1 and CDR2 are LNHDA and SQIVND (reference sequence). The CDR3 sequence: CASTVSGVGNQPQHF. The CDR3 DNA follows: TGTGCCAGTACCGTCTCGGGGGTGGGAAATCAGCCCCAGCATTTT.

The V gene is TRBV11-1, the J gene TRBJ2-1, with TRBD2 matching over 10 bases. The germline V gene encodes CDR1 SGHAT and CDR2 FQDESV (reference sequence). V trimming: 5 bases; J trimming: 2 bases; junction bases outside the gene matches: 6. The length of the CDR3 is 16 residues. The CDR3 loop reads CASSLRTSGAYNEQFF. The CDR3 DNA sequence: TGTGCCAGCAGCCTTAGGACTAGCGGAGCCTACAATGAGCAGTTCTTC.

This clonotype has a count of ten or more. The chain carries TRBV5-1 and TRBJ2-3; D possibly corresponds to TRBD2 (6 bases). Deletions cut 4 bases from V and 0 bases from J, with 12 bases between. The CDR3 length is 15 residues. Germline CDR1 is SGHRS and CDR2 is YFSETQ. CDR3 sequence (DNA): TGCGCCAGCAGCCCGGACGGACTAAGCACAGATACGCAGTATTTT. It encodes CASSPDGLSTDTQYF.

The chain combines TRBV20-1 with TRBJ2-1; TRBD1 agrees at 8 bases. CDR1 DFQATT and CDR2 SNEGSKA come from the germline V gene (reference sequence). The CDR3 length is 14 residues. V dropped 6 bases and J dropped 7; count of bases not matched to a gene: 11. Written as DNA, the CDR3 is TGCAGTGCAAACAGGGGGGAGATCGGGAATGAGCAGTTCTTC. This gives the protein CSANRGEIGNEQFF.

The sample holds many counts of this clonotype. V is TRBV5-4 and J is TRBJ2-1; TRBD2 matches 7 bases. The CDR3 spans 15 residues. In germline, CDR1 is SGHNT, CDR2 YYREEE (reference sequence). The ends lost 0 bases at V and 6 bases at J; junction bases unmatched: 6. CDR3 DNA sequence: TGTGCCAGCAGCTTGGAAGGACTAGTCTCCAATGAGCAGTTCTTC. Translated: CASSLEGLVSNEQFF. Drawing the rest from reference TRBV5-4 and TRBJ2-1, the complete variable domain is ETGVTQSPTHLIKTRGQQVTLRCSSQSGHNTVSWYQQALGQGPQFIFQYYREEENGRGNFPPRFSGLQFPNYSSELNVNALELDDSALYLCASSLEGLVSNEQFFGPGTRLTVL.

Details on this clonotype: It may be a read error: a sequence one base away is much more abundant. V usage is TRBV29-1 and J usage is TRBJ1-1; 11 bases are a match to TRBD1. Per germline, CDR1 SQVTM and CDR2 ANQGSEA. The CDR3 covers 13 residues. This chain's CDR3 is CSAKRDRGTGAFF. The CDR3 nucleotides are TGCAGCGCGAAAAGGGACAGGGGGACTGGAGCTTTCTTT.

This clonotype has a handful of counts. The V gene is TRBV15, the J gene TRBJ2-1, with D perhaps TRBD2 (6 bases). This CDR3 comprises 14 residues. V was pared by 4 bases and J by 4 bases, with 11 bases between. The germline V gene encodes CDR1 LNHNV and CDR2 YYDKDF (reference sequence). The DNA of the CDR3 is TGTGCCACCAGCATGGCGGGGATATACAATGAGCAGTTCTTC. This gives the protein CATSMAGIYNEQFF.

This clonotype was seen at least ten times. The rearrangement links TRBV15 to TRBJ2-3; TRBD1 matches at 9 bases. The J segment lost 4 bases and the V segment lost 1 base, leaving 3 bases of the junction unmatched. Germline-derived CDR1 and CDR2 are LNHNV and YYDKDF (reference sequence). The CDR3 spans 15 residues. CDR3 amino acids: CATSRGGQGADTQYF. The CDR3 DNA is TGTGCCACCAGCAGAGGGGGACAGGGCGCAGATACGCAGTATTTT.

There are a few counts of this clonotype. The gene calls are TRBV20-1 and TRBJ1-6; no definite D call. CDR1 and CDR2 (germline): DFQATT, SNEGSKA (reference sequence). The CDR3 extends over 14 amino acids. Trimming removed 1 base at V and 5 bases at J, with 9 bases between. Written as DNA, the CDR3 is TGCAGTGCTAGAGTAGGTTCGGATAATTCACCCCTCCACTTT. Residues: CSARVGSDNSPLHF.

The J gene is TRBJ1-3, the V gene TRBV15; D ambiguous. The V end was cut by 0 bases, the J end by 2 bases, with 11 bases between. This CDR3 contains 16 residues. The germline gives CDR1 LNHNV, CDR2 YYDKDF (reference sequence). The CDR3 sequence is CATSRDRSRTGNTIYF. For the CDR3, the DNA is TGTGCCACCAGCAGAGATCGCAGCCGAACTGGAAACACCATATATTTT.